The 30 T cell receptor beta chains listed next were all sequenced from one sample in a study of blood T cell repertoires in COVID-19. Libraries were prepared by immunoSEQ multiplex PCR; TCRdb keeps only in-frame clonotypes and omits some of them. The sample includes about 230,000 clones, 65% to 90% of them seen just once. The sample consisted of peripheral blood. The receptors were sampled from a man aged 45-60 years with COVID-19, enrolled during active disease.

This chain uses TRBV7-9 with TRBJ2-5; 13 bases fit TRBD2. V shed 1 base, J shed 4 bases, and the junction held 9 bases outside the gene matches. This CDR3 region has 18 residues. CDR1 and CDR2 (germline): SEHNR, FQNEAQ (reference sequence). The CDR3 here is CASSLGRTSGRGLETQYF. The DNA of the CDR3 is TGTGCCAGCAGCTTAGGCCGGACTAGCGGGAGAGGGTTAGAGACCCAGTACTTC. Variable domain in full (rest from reference TRBV7-9 and TRBJ2-5): DTGVSQNPRHKITKRGQNVTFRCDPISEHNRLYWYRQTLGQGPEFLTYFQNEAQLEKSRLLSDRFSAERPKGSFSTLEIQRTEQGDSAMYLCASSLGRTSGRGLETQYFGPGTRLLVL.

The V and J genes are TRBV9 and TRBJ2-2, with 10 bases that match TRBD2. V lost 4 bases to trimming and J lost 0 bases; unmatched junction nucleotides: 3. The length of the CDR3 is 16 residues. Germline loops: CDR1 SGDLS, CDR2 YYNGEE. The chain's CDR3 is CASSQLAGPNTGELFF. The DNA of the CDR3 is TGTGCCAGCAGCCAACTAGCGGGACCGAACACCGGGGAGCTGTTTTTT.

The chain couples TRBV5-5 to TRBJ2-2; D is perhaps TRBD2 (5 bases). Per germline, CDR1 SGHKS and CDR2 YYEKEE (reference sequence). The CDR3 contains 18 residues. The ends were cut back, 4 bases at V and 0 bases at J, with 19 bases in the middle. This CDR3 is CASSEEVGGRTNTGELFF. CDR3 DNA sequence: TGTGCCAGCAGCGAGGAGGTCGGCGGACGGACGAACACCGGGGAGCTGTTTTTT.

The rearrangement joins TRBV25-1 to TRBJ1-2; D perhaps matches TRBD1 (5 bases). The CDR3 is 14 amino acids. Per the germline V gene, CDR1 is MGHDK and CDR2 is SYGVNS. The ends were cut back, 3 bases at V and 1 base at J, with 9 bases in the middle. The CDR3 loop is CASSDGQGNYGYTF. DNA of the CDR3: TGTGCCAGCAGTGATGGTCAGGGTAACTATGGCTACACCTTC.

In its sample, this clone was seen a few times. The gene calls are TRBV2 and TRBJ1-2; the D gene is possibly TRBD1 (5 bases). Germline V CDR1 and CDR2: SNHLY, FYNNEI. V was shortened by 3 bases and J by 0 bases, with 8 bases between the two germline ends. This CDR3 region has 14 residues. The CDR3 DNA sequence: TGTGCCAGCAGTGACCGGACAACTAACTATGGCTACACCTTC. This encodes CASSDRTTNYGYTF.

A word on this clone: The sample has other DNA sequences that encode this CDR3 too. The chain joins TRBV10-3 to TRBJ1-4; D ambiguous. Germline V gene lookup returns CDR1 ENHRY and CDR2 SYGVKD. This CDR3 is built from 14 residues. Trimming shortened V by 2 bases and J by 3 bases, and 7 bases separated the two germline ends. Here the CDR3 DNA reads TGTGCCATCAGTGAGGGCGGGGCTAATGAAAAACTGTTTTTT. It codes for CAISEGGANEKLFF.

The J gene is TRBJ2-3, the V gene TRBV19; 8 nucleotides line up with TRBD2. The V gene's germline CDR1 is LNHDA and CDR2 SQIVND (reference sequence). With 4 bases clipped from V and 2 bases from J, the junction kept 5 bases outside the gene matches. This CDR3 is 15 amino acids long. The DNA of the CDR3 is TGTGCCAGTAGTAACCTAGCGGGCCCCACAGATACGCAGTATTTT. Translating it yields CASSNLAGPTDTQYF.

The genes are TRBV6-5 and TRBJ1-2, with 10 bases aligning to TRBD1. Unmatched junction bases numbered 12, after V lost 6 bases and J lost 8 bases. This CDR3 is 15 amino acids long. The germline gives CDR1 MNHEY, CDR2 SVGAGI. The CDR3 nucleotides read TGTGCCAGCAGACAACCGGGACAGGGGCCGGGGGGCTACACCTTC. This sequence encodes CASRQPGQGPGGYTF.

The genes are TRBV10-2 and TRBJ2-2; 13 bases are shared with TRBD2. Germline V CDR1 and CDR2: WSHSY, SAAADI. V lost 6 bases and J lost 2; bases outside the gene matches: 6. The CDR3 has 17 residues. CDR3 nucleotides: TGCGCCAGCAGCTTGACTAGCGGGGGGCCTAACACCGGGGAGCTGTTTTTT. Amino acids: CASSLTSGGPNTGELFF.

J is TRBJ1-1 and V is TRBV19; TRBD1 is a possible D gene (5 bases). The CDR3 spans 15 residues. V was pared by 5 bases and J by 1 base, with 14 bases between. CDR1 LNHDA and CDR2 SQIVND come from the germline V gene (reference sequence). The CDR3 nucleotides read TGTGCCAGTAGTTTAAGACAGTCTAAGAACACTGAAGCTTTCTTT. Encoded protein: CASSLRQSKNTEAFF.

This clone was seen only a few times. This chain connects TRBV7-9 to TRBJ2-7, with D tentatively TRBD1 (6 bases). Germline V gene sequence: CDR1 SEHNR, CDR2 FQNEAQ (reference sequence). CDR3 length: 17 residues. Trimming stripped 5 bases from V and 5 bases from J, with 25 bases between. CDR3 protein: CASSPKQGFWFADEQYF. The CDR3, as DNA: TGTGCCAGCAGCCCAAAACAGGGCTTCTGGTTTGCTGACGAGCAGTACTTC.

This chain links TRBV5-5 with TRBJ2-1, with 7 bases identical to TRBD2. V gave up 5 bases and J gave up 3 bases; unmatched junction bases: 8. Germline CDR1 SGHKS, CDR2 YYEKEE (reference sequence). The length of the CDR3 is 15 residues. This CDR3 reads CASRQTGTNYNEQFF. In nucleotides, the CDR3 is TGTGCCAGCAGGCAAACCGGGACTAACTACAATGAGCAGTTCTTC.

This chain links TRBV3-1 (or the pseudogene TRBV3-2) with TRBJ1-5; tentative D call: TRBD1 (5 bases). The V end lost 3 bases, the J end lost 9 bases, and 12 bases lay between the germline ends. Per the germline V gene, CDR1 is LGHDT and CDR2 is YNNKEL (reference sequence). This CDR3 is built from 13 residues. The CDR3 coding sequence is TGTGCCAGCAGCCAGGGGGGAGGGACGCCCCAGCATTTT. It yields the protein CASSQGGGTPQHF.

Here the CDR3 DNA reads TGTGCCAGCCTCCTTAGGGGGTCGGGTCAGCCCCAGCATTTT. Encoded protein: CASLLRGSGQPQHF. The genes are TRBV28 and TRBJ1-5; perhaps TRBD1 as D (6 bases). The CDR3 contains 14 residues. The germline CDR1 and CDR2 sequences are MDHEN and SYDVKM. V lost 8 bases and J lost 6, with 17 bases in between.

The chain employs TRBV7-2 and TRBJ2-1; D perhaps matches TRBD2 (6 bases). The CDR3 sequence is 15 residues long. V was pared by 0 bases and J by 8 bases, with 14 bases between. Germline V gives CDR1 SGHTA, CDR2 FQGNSA. This CDR3 is CASSLAYGGSHEQFF. Here the CDR3 DNA reads TGTGCCAGCAGCTTAGCGTACGGGGGTAGCCATGAGCAGTTCTTC.

Only a few counts were recorded for this clone. The rearrangement joins TRBV2 to TRBJ1-3; D not certain. Trimming took 2 bases from V and 0 from J, leaving 5 bases between them. The CDR3 totals 14 residues. Germline CDR1 is SNHLY and CDR2 is FYNNEI. The DNA for the CDR3 is TGTGCCAGCAGTGAACCCCGCTCTGGAAACACCATATATTTT. Protein sequence: CASSEPRSGNTIYF.

The chain has TRBV11-2 and TRBJ1-4, with a tentative D call TRBD1 (6 bases). Germline V gene sequence: CDR1 SGHAT, CDR2 FQNNGV. V was cut by 4 bases and J by 3 bases, with 12 bases left in between. The CDR3 is 15 residues long. Here the CDR3 reads CASSSGGGPNEKLFF. The CDR3 DNA is TGTGCCAGCAGCTCAGGCGGGGGGCCTAATGAAAAACTGTTTTTT. Based on the CDR3 plus reference TRBV11-2 and TRBJ1-4, the full variable domain is EAGVAQSPRYKIIEKRQSVAFWCNPISGHATLYWYQQILGQGPKLLIQFQNNGVVDDSQLPKDRFSAERLKGVDSTLKIQPAKLEDSAVYLCASSSGGGPNEKLFFGSGTQLSVL.

This clone was detected a few times. V is TRBV6-5 and J is TRBJ1-2; 11 nucleotides agree with TRBD1. Germline assignment: CDR1 MNHEY and CDR2 SVGAGI. With V trimmed by 8 bases and J by 8 bases, 13 bases remained unmatched. This CDR3 spans 15 amino acids. CDR3 in DNA: TGTGCCAGCCAAAGACCCGGACAGGGGGCACGGGGCTACACCTTC. Translating gives CASQRPGQGARGYTF.

This clone showed up just once. This sequence joins TRBV7-9 and TRBJ1-1; D call uncertain. CDR1 and CDR2 from the germline V gene are SEHNR and FQNEAQ (reference sequence). This CDR3 has 14 amino acids. V lost 2 bases, J lost 1 base, and 8 bases lay in between. The CDR3 spells CASSLRERNTEAFF. The CDR3 DNA is TGTGCCAGCAGCTTAAGGGAGAGGAACACTGAAGCTTTCTTT.

V usage is TRBV12-5 and J usage is TRBJ2-7, with D perhaps TRBD2 (7 bases). This CDR3 has 13 amino acids. Germline V CDR1 and CDR2: LGHNT, FRNRAP. Trimming stripped 1 base from V and 4 bases from J, with 8 bases between. CDR3 residues: CASGLEGGYEQYF. CDR3 bases: TGTGCTAGTGGTTTGGAGGGGGGGTACGAGCAGTACTTC.

This chain uses TRBV28 with TRBJ2-3, with D maybe TRBD2 (6 bases). V gave up 6 bases and J gave up 3 bases, with 13 bases separating them. CDR1 and CDR2 from the germline V gene are MDHEN and SYDVKM. The CDR3 is 14 residues long. The CDR3 bases are TGTGCCAGCAGCAAGGGAGGTTCGACAGATACGCAGTATTTT. Protein product: CASSKGGSTDTQYF.

The chain has TRBV29-1 and TRBJ1-6; D gene ambiguous. The V and J ends lost 4 bases and 5 bases respectively, with 9 bases between them. There are 13 residues in the CDR3. Germline CDR1 is SQVTM and CDR2 is ANQGSEA. CDR3 in amino acids: CSVGEDNNSPLHF. The CDR3 nucleotides read TGCAGCGTTGGGGAGGATAATAATTCACCCCTCCACTTT.

V gene TRBV6-6 combines with J gene TRBJ2-4; 16 nucleotides line up with TRBD2. This CDR3 has 20 amino acids. Germline V CDR1 and CDR2: MNHNY, SVGAGI (reference sequence). The junction had 12 bases not matched to a gene; V was cut back by 6 bases and J by 1 base. The CDR3 bases are TGTGCCAGCAGCCCCGGGACTAGCGGGAGGGTCTACGGGGCCAAAAACATTCAGTACTTC. As protein: CASSPGTSGRVYGAKNIQYF.

V usage is TRBV6-5 and J usage is TRBJ1-1; 7 positions match TRBD1. Per germline, CDR1 MNHEY and CDR2 SVGAGI. V lost 5 bases to trimming and J lost 5 bases; unmatched junction nucleotides: 5. This CDR3 spans 13 amino acids. The CDR3 bases are TGTGCCAGCAGTACTACAGGGGTAACTGAAGCTTTCTTT. This gives the protein CASSTTGVTEAFF.

V is TRBV5-6 and J is TRBJ2-7; 9 nucleotides agree with TRBD1. V shed 4 bases, J shed 6 bases, and the junction held 11 bases outside the gene matches. Germline-derived CDR1 and CDR2 are SGHDT and YYEEEE. The CDR3 is 15 residues long. This chain's CDR3 is CASSIPGQGQGEQYF. CDR3 coding DNA: TGTGCCAGCAGCATACCGGGACAGGGTCAAGGCGAGCAGTACTTC.

V gene TRBV4-2 combines with J gene TRBJ2-1; 8 bases fit TRBD1. This CDR3 is 17 amino acids long. Germline V gene lookup returns CDR1 LGHNA and CDR2 YNFKEQ. Unmatched junction bases numbered 5, after V lost 1 base and J lost 0 bases. CDR3 sequence (DNA): TGTGCCAGCAGCCAAGCCAGGGGGCTGAGCTCCTACAATGAGCAGTTCTTC. Translation gives CASSQARGLSSYNEQFF.

The genes are TRBV5-5 and TRBJ1-3, with unresolved D. Trimming took off 0 bases at V and 0 bases at J, with 7 bases between the two ends. The germline gives CDR1 SGHKS, CDR2 YYEKEE (reference sequence). CDR3 length: 15 amino acids. CDR3 in DNA: TGTGCCAGCAGCTTGGCGCAGAACTCTGGAAACACCATATATTTT. Amino acids: CASSLAQNSGNTIYF.

The rearrangement joins TRBV14 to TRBJ2-3; no clear D. In germline, CDR1 is SGHDN, CDR2 FVKESK. Trimming took off 4 bases at V and 4 bases at J, with 18 bases between the two ends. There are 16 residues in the CDR3. CDR3 loop: CASSPRRAKVADTQYF. Here the CDR3 DNA reads TGTGCCAGCAGCCCCCGTCGAGCGAAGGTCGCAGATACGCAGTATTTT.

The rearrangement joins TRBV2 to TRBJ2-3; 11 bases match TRBD2. The V and J ends lost 6 bases and 0 bases, in that order; junction bases with no gene match: 5. CDR1 is SNHLY, CDR2 FYNNEI, per germline. The CDR3 loop spans 16 amino acids. The CDR3 sequence is CASRPSGRWSTDTQYF. In nucleotides, the CDR3 is TGTGCCAGCAGACCTAGCGGGAGGTGGAGCACAGATACGCAGTATTTT.

There are a few counts of this clone. V and J are TRBV6-2 or TRBV6-3 and TRBJ2-7, with TRBD2 matching 10 bases. V was clipped by 6 bases and J by 2 bases; unmatched bases: 16. The CDR3 has 18 residues. CDR1 and CDR2 from the germline V gene are MNHEY and SVGEGT. The CDR3 bases are TGTGCCAGCAGCCCTGGCCCTAGCGGGAGAGGTTTGCCCTACGAGCAGTACTTC. It encodes CASSPGPSGRGLPYEQYF.